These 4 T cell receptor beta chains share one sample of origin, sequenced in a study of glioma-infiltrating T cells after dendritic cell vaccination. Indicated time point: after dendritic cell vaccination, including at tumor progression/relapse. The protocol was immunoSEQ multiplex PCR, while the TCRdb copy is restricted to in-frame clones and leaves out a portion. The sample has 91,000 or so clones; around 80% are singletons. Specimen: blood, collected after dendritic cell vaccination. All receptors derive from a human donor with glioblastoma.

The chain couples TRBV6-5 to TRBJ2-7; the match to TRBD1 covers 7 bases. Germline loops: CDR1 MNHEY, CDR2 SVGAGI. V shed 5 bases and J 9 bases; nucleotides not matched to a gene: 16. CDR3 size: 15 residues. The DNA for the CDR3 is TGTGCCAGCAGTGTAACCGGGACAGTGTCTTCCGTGCAGTACTTC. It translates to CASSVTGTVSSVQYF.

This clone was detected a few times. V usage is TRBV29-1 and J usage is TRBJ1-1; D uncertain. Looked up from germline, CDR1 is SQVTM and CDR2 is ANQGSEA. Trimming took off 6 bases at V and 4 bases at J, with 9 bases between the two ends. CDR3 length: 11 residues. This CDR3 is CSVWRGTEAFF. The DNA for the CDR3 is TGCAGCGTCTGGCGGGGCACTGAAGCTTTCTTT.

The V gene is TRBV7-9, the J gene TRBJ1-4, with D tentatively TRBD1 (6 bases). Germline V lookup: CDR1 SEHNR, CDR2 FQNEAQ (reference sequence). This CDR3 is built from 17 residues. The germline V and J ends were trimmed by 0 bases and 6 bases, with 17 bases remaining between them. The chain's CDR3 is CASSLAEYRVVDEKLFF. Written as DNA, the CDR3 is TGTGCCAGCAGCTTAGCCGAATACAGGGTAGTTGATGAAAAACTGTTTTTT.

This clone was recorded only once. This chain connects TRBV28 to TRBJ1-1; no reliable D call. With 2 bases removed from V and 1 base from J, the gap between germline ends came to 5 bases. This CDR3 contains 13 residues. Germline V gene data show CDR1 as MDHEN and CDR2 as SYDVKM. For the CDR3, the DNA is TGTGCCAGCAGTTTACTCGGGAACACTGAAGCTTTCTTT. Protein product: CASSLLGNTEAFF. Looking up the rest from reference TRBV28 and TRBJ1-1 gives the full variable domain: DVKVTQSSRYLVKRTGEKVFLECVQDMDHENMFWYRQDPGLGLRLIYFSYDVKMKEKGDIPEGYSVSREKKERFSLILESASTNQTSMYLCASSLLGNTEAFFGQGTRLTVV.